A selection of T cell receptor beta chains follows, all from one sample in a study of tumor-infiltrating lymphocytes in oesophageal squamous cell carcinoma. One entry per CDR3 protein, called by TCRdb with MiXCR from the PCR reads. The sample consists of approximately 18,000 distinct CDR3 sequences, 40% to 55% of them appearing once. The sample comprised esophageal tumor tissue. All receptors come from a male donor with esophageal squamous cell carcinoma. Both conserved end residues are part of each CDR3. The D gene is left open where the match is weak. Size tells how often a clone was seen (once, few, many) or the class of an expanded clone, and some rows leave it out.

j_call clone_size v_call d_call cdr3_nt cdr3_aa
TRBJ2-6 large TRBV7-9 - TGTGCCAGCATCCCCTCTGGGGCCAACGTCCTGACTTTC CASIPSGANVLTF
TRBJ2-5 many TRBV7-3 - TGTGCCAGCAGCTTAATGGCACAAGAGACCCAGTACTTC CASSLMAQETQYF
TRBJ2-7 - TRBV11-2 - TGTGCCAGCAGTTCCCAAGGATACGAGCAGTACTTC CASSSQGYEQYF
TRBJ1-3 - TRBV7-2 - TGTGCCAGCAGCTCCTCCGGACGGAACTCTGGAAACACCATATATTTT CASSSSGRNSGNTIYF
TRBJ2-5 - TRBV7-7 TRBD1 TGTGCTAGCAGCTTAGCGTCGACAGGGTACGAGACCCAGTACTTC CASSLASTGYETQYF
TRBJ2-5 medium-sized TRBV7-3 TRBD2 TGTGCCAGCAGCAAAGGACTAGCGGGCCAAGAGACCCAGTACTTC CASSKGLAGQETQYF
TRBJ2-3 - TRBV28 - TGTGCCAGCAGTTTACCCCCGAATACGCAGTATTTT CASSLPPNTQYF
TRBJ2-1 - TRBV2 TRBD2 TGTGCCAGCAGAGTAACTAGCGATTACTACAATGAGCAGTTCTTC CASRVTSDYYNEQFF
TRBJ2-6 many TRBV28 - TGTGCCAGCAGTAGAGGGGTGTCCTCTGGGGCCAACGTCCTGACTTTC CASSRGVSSGANVLTF
TRBJ2-7 - TRBV7-2 TRBD2 TGTGCCAGCAGTTATAATCTAGCGGGGACCTACGAGCAGTACTTC CASSYNLAGTYEQYF
TRBJ1-3 many TRBV10-3 - TGTGCCATCAAATCAGGGAACTCTGGAAACACCATATATTTT CAIKSGNSGNTIYF
TRBJ1-1 few TRBV7-2 TRBD1 TGTGCCAGCAGCTTCCAGGGGGCGGGAACTGAAGCTTTCTTT CASSFQGAGTEAFF
TRBJ2-7 few TRBV7-2 - TGTGCCAGCAGCGGGGGGAGATCCTACGAGCAGTACTTC CASSGGRSYEQYF
TRBJ2-5 - TRBV19 - TGTGCCAGTAGTAACCGGGAAGGAGAGACCCAGTACTTC CASSNREGETQYF
TRBJ2-1 - TRBV7-4 - TGTGCCAGCAGGCCGGGGCCACATGAGCAGTTCTTC CASRPGPHEQFF
TRBJ2-2 - TRBV12-3/TRBV12-4 TRBD1 TGTGCCAGCAGGTCCCGACAGGGGGCGAACACCGGGGAGCTGTTTTTT CASRSRQGANTGELFF
TRBJ2-7 medium-sized TRBV7-9 - TGTGCCAGCAAGGACACACGAGAAGAAGGCTACGAGCAGTACTTC CASKDTREEGYEQYF
TRBJ2-5 - TRBV6-6 - TGTGCCAGCAGTTACCGGACAAAAGAGACCCAGTACTTC CASSYRTKETQYF
TRBJ2-5 - TRBV19 TRBD2 TGTGCCAGTAGACCAGCGGGAAATATGGGCCAAGAGACCCAGTACTTC CASRPAGNMGQETQYF
TRBJ2-1 few TRBV7-6 - TGTGCCAGCAGCTTACCGTACAATGAGCAGTTCTTC CASSLPYNEQFF
TRBJ2-5 - TRBV7-2 TRBD2 TGTGCCAGCAGCTTAGCGCTATCTAGCGGGAGTAGGGAGACCCAGTACTTC CASSLALSSGSRETQYF
TRBJ2-7 large TRBV7-2 TRBD1 TGTGCCAGCAGCTGGGGACAGTCGAACGATTCACCCCTCCACTTC CASSWGQSNDSPLHF
TRBJ2-1 - TRBV7-3 - TGTGCCAGCAGCTTCTTAGGGGAGGATGAGCAGTTCTTC CASSFLGEDEQFF
TRBJ2-1 - TRBV12-3/TRBV12-4 TRBD2 TGTGCCAGCAGAGCAACTAGCGGGAGATACAATGAGCAGTTCTTC CASRATSGRYNEQFF
TRBJ2-1 - TRBV7-3 TRBD1 TGTGCCAGCAGCTCGACAGGGGGCCCCTACAATGAGCAGTTCTTC CASSSTGGPYNEQFF
TRBJ2-5 - TRBV5-6 - TGTGCCAGCAGAAAGGGGAAGACCCAGTACTTC CASRKGKTQYF
TRBJ2-1 - TRBV7-2 - TGTGCCAGCAGCATTATAGCAGGAGTTACAAATGAGCAGTTCTTC CASSIIAGVTNEQFF
TRBJ2-1 - TRBV27 TRBD1 TGTGCCAGCAGTTCGACAGGGGATTCCTACAATGAGCAGTTCTTC CASSSTGDSYNEQFF
TRBJ1-2 - TRBV4-1 - TGCGCCAGCAGCCAAACAGGGAGGGAGAATTATGGCTACACCTTC CASSQTGRENYGYTF
TRBJ2-7 many TRBV28 TRBD1 TGTGCCAGCAGGTCCGGTGGGACAGGGTCTGTCGAGCAGTACTTC CASRSGGTGSVEQYF
TRBJ2-1 once TRBV7-4 - TGTGCCAGCAGCTTAGTGGAAGATGAGCAGTTCTTC CASSLVEDEQFF
TRBJ2-5 - TRBV5-4 - TGTGCCAGCAGCAGTAATCAAGAGACCCAGTACTTC CASSSNQETQYF
TRBJ2-3 - TRBV7-6 TRBD1 TGTGCCAGCAGCTTAGGACAGGGTAAAGATACGCAGTATTTT CASSLGQGKDTQYF
TRBJ1-2 - TRBV7-8 - TGTGCCAGCAGCTTAAAGCAGGGAGGGTATGGCTACACCTTC CASSLKQGGYGYTF
TRBJ2-5 few TRBV7-9 - TGTGCCAGCAGTCCCACCGGTGGGGGAGGAGAGACCCAGTACTTC CASSPTGGGGETQYF
TRBJ2-1 - TRBV7-2 TRBD2 TGTGCCAGCAGCTTAGGGGGGGGACTCTACGAGCAGTTCTTC CASSLGGGLYEQFF
TRBJ2-3 few TRBV7-2 - TGTGCCAGCAGCCCTAGTGTAGTCCCAGATACGCAGTATTTT CASSPSVVPDTQYF
TRBJ1-2 - TRBV7-2 - TGTGCCAGCAGCTTAGGGGGTTCAGCAAGCTATGGCTACACCTTC CASSLGGSASYGYTF
TRBJ2-2 few TRBV7-6 TRBD1 TGTGCCAGCAGCTTATGGGACAGGGGATCGAACACCGGGGAGCTGTTTTTT CASSLWDRGSNTGELFF
TRBJ2-7 medium-sized TRBV7-2 - TGTGCCAGCAGCCAACAACTAGTTCTACTTGAGCAGTACTTC CASSQQLVLLEQYF
TRBJ2-2 medium-sized TRBV28 - TGTGCCAGCAGTTTTATCCGGGACGGGTACACCGGGGAGCTGTTTTTT CASSFIRDGYTGELFF
TRBJ2-7 - TRBV20-1 - TGCAGTGCCCCTATATGGGGGAGTAGCTCCTACGAGCAGTACTTC CSAPIWGSSSYEQYF
TRBJ1-2 many TRBV12-3/TRBV12-4 - TGTGCCAGCAGTCTGCTCGCTGGAGGCTACACCTTC CASSLLAGGYTF
TRBJ2-2 many TRBV28 TRBD2 TGTGCCAGCAGTCCTAGCGGGAGGGCCGCGAAGCTGTTTTTT CASSPSGRAAKLFF
TRBJ2-7 few TRBV2 - TGTGCCAGCAGTGAGGACGATCTCGGATACGAGCAGTACTTC CASSEDDLGYEQYF
TRBJ2-1 medium-sized TRBV7-6 TRBD1 TGTGCCAGCAGCTTTGAGGGACAGTCTGATGAGCAGTTCTTC CASSFEGQSDEQFF
TRBJ2-3 - TRBV6-5 - TGTGCCAGCAGTTACTCGAGGTCAGAGACTAGCACAGATACGCAGTATTTT CASSYSRSETSTDTQYF
TRBJ1-2 - TRBV7-3 TRBD1 TGTGCCAGCAGCCCCGGACAGGGAATAGGTGGCTACACCTTC CASSPGQGIGGYTF
TRBJ1-2 - TRBV7-2 TRBD1 TGTGCCAGCAGCTTACAACAGGGGCGGGATGGCTACACCTTC CASSLQQGRDGYTF
TRBJ1-5 - TRBV10-2 - TGTGCCAGCAGAAGACTGGATAGCAATCAGCCCCAGCATTTT CASRRLDSNQPQHF
TRBJ1-1 many TRBV7-9 TRBD1 TGTGCCAGCAGCTTGGGGGGGACAGGGGGCGGGGACACTGAAGCTTTCTTT CASSLGGTGGGDTEAFF